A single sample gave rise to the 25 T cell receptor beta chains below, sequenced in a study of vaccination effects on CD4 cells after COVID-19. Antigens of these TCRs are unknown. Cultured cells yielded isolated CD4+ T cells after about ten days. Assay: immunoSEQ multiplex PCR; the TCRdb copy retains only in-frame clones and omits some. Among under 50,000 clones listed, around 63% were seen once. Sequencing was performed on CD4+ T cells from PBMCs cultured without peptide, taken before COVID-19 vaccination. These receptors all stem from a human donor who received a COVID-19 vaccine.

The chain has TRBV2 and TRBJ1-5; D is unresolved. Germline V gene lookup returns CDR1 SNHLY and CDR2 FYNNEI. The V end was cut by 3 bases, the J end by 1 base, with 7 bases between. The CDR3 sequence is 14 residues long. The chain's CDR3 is CASSDPPSNQPQHF. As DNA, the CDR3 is TGTGCCAGCAGTGATCCTCCAAGCAATCAGCCCCAGCATTTT.

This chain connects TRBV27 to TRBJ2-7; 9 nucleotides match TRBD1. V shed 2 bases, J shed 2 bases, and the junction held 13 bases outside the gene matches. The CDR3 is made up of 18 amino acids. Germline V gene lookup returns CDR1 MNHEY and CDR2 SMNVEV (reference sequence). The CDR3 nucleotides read TGTGCCAGCAGTTTAGGGGGGACAGGGATATGGATTCCCTACGAGCAGTACTTC. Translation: CASSLGGTGIWIPYEQYF.

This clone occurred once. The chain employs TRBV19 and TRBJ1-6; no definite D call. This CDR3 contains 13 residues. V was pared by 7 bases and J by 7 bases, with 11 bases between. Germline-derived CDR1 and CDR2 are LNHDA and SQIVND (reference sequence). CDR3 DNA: TGTGCCAGTAAAGGTTGGGCCAATTCACCCCTCCACTTT. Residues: CASKGWANSPLHF.

Here the CDR3 reads CASVRTGGAAYGYTF. The CDR3 nucleotides read TGTGCCAGCGTCAGGACAGGGGGCGCAGCCTATGGCTACACCTTC. The V gene is TRBV2, the J gene TRBJ1-2; the match to TRBD1 covers 11 bases. Trimming at V came to 8 bases and at J to 4 bases, leaving 9 bases not matched to a gene. Germline V gives CDR1 SNHLY, CDR2 FYNNEI. The CDR3 sequence is 15 residues long.

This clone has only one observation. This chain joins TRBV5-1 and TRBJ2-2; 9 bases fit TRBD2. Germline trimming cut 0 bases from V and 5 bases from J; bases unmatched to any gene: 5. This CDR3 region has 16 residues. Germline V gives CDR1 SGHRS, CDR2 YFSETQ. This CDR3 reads CASSLAPSGGTGELFF. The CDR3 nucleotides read TGCGCCAGCAGCTTGGCCCCGAGCGGGGGGACCGGGGAGCTGTTTTTT.

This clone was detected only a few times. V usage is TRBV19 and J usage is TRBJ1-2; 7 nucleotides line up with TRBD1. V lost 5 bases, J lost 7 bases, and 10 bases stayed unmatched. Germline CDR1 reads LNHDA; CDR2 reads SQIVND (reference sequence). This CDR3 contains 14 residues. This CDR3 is CASSSRGRPFGYTF. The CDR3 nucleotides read TGTGCCAGTAGTTCCAGGGGGAGACCTTTTGGCTACACCTTC.

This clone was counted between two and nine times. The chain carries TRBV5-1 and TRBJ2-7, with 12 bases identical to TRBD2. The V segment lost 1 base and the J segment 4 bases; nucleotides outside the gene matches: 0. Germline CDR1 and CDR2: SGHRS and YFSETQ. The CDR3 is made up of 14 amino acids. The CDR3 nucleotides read TGCGCCAGCAGCTTGCTAGCGGGAGGGTACGAGCAGTACTTC. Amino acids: CASSLLAGGYEQYF.

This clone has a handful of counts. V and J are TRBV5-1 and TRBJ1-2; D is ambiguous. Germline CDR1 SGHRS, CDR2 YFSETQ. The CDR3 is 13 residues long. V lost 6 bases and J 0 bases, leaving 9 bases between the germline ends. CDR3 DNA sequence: TGCGCCAGCAAAGCCCTATCTAACTATGGCTACACCTTC. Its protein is CASKALSNYGYTF.

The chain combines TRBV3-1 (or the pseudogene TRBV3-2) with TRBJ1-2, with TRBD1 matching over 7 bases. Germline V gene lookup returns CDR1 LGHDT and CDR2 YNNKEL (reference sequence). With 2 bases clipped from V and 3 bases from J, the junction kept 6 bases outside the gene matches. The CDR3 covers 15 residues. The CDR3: CASSQSAGQHYGYTF. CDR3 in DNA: TGTGCCAGCAGCCAATCAGCGGGACAGCACTATGGCTACACCTTC.

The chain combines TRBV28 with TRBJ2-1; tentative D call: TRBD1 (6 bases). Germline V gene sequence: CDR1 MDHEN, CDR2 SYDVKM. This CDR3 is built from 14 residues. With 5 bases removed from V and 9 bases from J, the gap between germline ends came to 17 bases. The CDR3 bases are TGTGCCAGCAGTCCTTACCTACAGGGTGGTGAGCAGTTCTTC. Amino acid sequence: CASSPYLQGGEQFF.

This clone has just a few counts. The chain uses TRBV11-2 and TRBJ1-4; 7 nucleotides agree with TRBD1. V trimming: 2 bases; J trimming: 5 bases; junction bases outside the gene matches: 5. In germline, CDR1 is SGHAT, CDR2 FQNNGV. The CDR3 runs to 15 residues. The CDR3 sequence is CASSLWGQTNEKLFF. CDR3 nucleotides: TGTGCCAGCAGCTTATGGGGACAGACAAATGAAAAACTGTTTTTT.

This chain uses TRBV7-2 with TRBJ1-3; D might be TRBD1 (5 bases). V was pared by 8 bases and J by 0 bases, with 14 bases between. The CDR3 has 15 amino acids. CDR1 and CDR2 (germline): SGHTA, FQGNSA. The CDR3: CASGGGVYSGNTIYF. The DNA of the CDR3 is TGTGCCAGCGGAGGAGGGGTGTACTCTGGAAACACCATATATTTT.

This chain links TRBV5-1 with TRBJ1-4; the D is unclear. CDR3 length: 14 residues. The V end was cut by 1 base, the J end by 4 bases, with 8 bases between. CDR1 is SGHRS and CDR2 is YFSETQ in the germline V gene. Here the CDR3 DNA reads TGCGCCAGCAGCTTGTCAGGAGTTAATGAAAAACTGTTTTTT. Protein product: CASSLSGVNEKLFF.

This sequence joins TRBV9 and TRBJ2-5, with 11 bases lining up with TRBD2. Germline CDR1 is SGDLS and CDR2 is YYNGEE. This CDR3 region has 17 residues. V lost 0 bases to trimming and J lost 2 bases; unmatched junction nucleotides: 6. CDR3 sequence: CASSVGGTSGKQETQYF. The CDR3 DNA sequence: TGTGCCAGCAGCGTAGGAGGGACTAGCGGAAAACAAGAGACCCAGTACTTC.

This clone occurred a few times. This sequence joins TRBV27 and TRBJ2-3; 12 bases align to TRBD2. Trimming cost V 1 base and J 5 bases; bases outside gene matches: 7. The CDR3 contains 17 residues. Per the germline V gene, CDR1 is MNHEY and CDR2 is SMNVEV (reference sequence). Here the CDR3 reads CASSLYKTSGGLDTQYF. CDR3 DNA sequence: TGTGCCAGCAGTTTATACAAGACTAGCGGGGGTTTAGATACGCAGTATTTT.

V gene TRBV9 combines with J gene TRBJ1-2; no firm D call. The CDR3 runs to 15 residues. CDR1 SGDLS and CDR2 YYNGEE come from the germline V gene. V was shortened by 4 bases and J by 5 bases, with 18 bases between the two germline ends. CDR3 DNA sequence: TGTGCCAGCAGCCAATCCCGAGCTTCAGCGTATGGCTACACCTTC. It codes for CASSQSRASAYGYTF.

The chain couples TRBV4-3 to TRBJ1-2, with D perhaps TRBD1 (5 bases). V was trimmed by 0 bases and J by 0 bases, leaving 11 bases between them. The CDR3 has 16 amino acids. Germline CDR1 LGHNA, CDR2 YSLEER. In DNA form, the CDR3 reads TGCGCCAGCAGCCAAGATCAAAGGGGAGCTAACTATGGCTACACCTTC. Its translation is CASSQDQRGANYGYTF.

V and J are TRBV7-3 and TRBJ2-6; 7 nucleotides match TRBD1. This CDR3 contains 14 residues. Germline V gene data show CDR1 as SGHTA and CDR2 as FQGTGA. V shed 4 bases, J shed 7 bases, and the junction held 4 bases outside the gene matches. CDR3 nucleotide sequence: TGTGCCAGCAGCTCGAGACAGGGCGCCAACGTCCTGACTTTC. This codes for CASSSRQGANVLTF.

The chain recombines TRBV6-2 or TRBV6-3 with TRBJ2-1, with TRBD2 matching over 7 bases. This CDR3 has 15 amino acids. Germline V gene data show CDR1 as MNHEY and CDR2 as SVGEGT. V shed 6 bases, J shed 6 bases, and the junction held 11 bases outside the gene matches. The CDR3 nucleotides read TGTGCCAGCAGCAAGACTAGCCCCCGAGGCAATGAGCAGTTCTTC. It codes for CASSKTSPRGNEQFF.

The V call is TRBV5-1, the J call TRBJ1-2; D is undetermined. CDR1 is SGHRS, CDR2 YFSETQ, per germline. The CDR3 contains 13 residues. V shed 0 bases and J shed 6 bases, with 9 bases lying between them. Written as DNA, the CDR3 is TGCGCCAGCAGCTTGGGGGAATACGATGGCTACACCTTC. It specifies CASSLGEYDGYTF. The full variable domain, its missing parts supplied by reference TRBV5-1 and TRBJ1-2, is KAGVTQTPRYLIKTRGQQVTLSCSPISGHRSVSWYQQTPGQGLQFLFEYFSETQRNKGNFPGRFSGRQFSNSRSEMNVSTLELGDSALYLCASSLGEYDGYTFGSGTRLTVV.

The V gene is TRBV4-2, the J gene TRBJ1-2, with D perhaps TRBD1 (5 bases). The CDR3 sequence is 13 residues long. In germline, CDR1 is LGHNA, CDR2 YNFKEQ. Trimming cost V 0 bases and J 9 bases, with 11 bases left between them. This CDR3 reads CASSQDGGQSYTF. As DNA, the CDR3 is TGTGCCAGCAGCCAAGATGGGGGTCAGAGCTACACCTTC.

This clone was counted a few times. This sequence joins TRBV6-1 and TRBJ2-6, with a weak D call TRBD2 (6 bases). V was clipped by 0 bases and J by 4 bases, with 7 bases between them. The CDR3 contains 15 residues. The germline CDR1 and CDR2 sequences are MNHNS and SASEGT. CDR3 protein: CASSEAGGGANVLTF. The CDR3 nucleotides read TGTGCCAGCAGTGAAGCGGGAGGCGGGGCCAACGTCCTGACTTTC.

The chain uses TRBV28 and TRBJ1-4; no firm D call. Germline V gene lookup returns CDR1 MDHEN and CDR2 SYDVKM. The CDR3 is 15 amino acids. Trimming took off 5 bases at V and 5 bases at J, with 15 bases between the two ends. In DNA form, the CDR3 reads TGTGCCAGCAGTACAAAATTGTCCGGGAATGAAAAACTGTTTTTT. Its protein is CASSTKLSGNEKLFF.

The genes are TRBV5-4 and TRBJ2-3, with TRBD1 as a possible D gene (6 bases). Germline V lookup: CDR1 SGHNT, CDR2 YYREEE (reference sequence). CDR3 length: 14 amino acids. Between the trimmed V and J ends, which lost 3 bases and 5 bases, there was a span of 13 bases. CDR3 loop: CASSSAQGRDTQYF. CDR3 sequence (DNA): TGTGCCAGCAGCTCCGCGCAGGGGCGAGATACGCAGTATTTT.

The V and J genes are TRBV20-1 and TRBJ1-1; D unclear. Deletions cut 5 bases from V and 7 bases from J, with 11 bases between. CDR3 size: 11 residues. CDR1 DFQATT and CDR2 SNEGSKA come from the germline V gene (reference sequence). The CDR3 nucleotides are TGCAGTGCTCTAGAGGCCAGTGAAGCTTTCTTT. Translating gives CSALEASEAFF.